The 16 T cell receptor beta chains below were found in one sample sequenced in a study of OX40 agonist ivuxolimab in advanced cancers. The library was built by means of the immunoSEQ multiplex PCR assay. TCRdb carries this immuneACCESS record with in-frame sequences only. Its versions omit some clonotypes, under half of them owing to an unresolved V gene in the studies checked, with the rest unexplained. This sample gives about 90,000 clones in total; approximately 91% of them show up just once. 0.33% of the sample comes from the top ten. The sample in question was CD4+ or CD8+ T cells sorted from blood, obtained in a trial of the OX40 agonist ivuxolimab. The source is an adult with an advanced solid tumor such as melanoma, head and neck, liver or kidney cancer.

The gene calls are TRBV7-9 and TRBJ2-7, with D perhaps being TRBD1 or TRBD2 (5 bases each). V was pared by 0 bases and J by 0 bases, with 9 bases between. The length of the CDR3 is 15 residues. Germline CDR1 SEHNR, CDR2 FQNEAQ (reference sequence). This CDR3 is CASSLAGRNSYEQYF. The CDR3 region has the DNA TGTGCCAGCAGCTTAGCGGGACGGAACTCCTACGAGCAGTACTTC.

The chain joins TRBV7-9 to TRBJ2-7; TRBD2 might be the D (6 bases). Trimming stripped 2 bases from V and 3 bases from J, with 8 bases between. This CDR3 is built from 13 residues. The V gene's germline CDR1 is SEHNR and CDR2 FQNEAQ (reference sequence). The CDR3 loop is CASSLRGGYEQYF. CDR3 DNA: TGTGCCAGCAGCTTAAGGGGAGGCTACGAGCAGTACTTC.

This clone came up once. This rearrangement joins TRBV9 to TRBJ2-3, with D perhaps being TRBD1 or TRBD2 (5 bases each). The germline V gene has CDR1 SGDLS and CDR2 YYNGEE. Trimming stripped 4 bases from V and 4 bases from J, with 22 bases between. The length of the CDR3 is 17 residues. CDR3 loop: CASSPFRGDEGPDTQYF. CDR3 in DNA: TGTGCCAGCAGCCCCTTCCGGGGAGACGAGGGGCCAGATACGCAGTATTTT.

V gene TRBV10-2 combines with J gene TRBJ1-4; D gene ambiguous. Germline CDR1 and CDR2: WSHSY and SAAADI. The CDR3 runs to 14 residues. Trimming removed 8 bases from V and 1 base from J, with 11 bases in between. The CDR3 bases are TGCGCCAGCCAAGGGTTGGAAACTAATGAAAAACTGTTTTTT. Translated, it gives CASQGLETNEKLFF.

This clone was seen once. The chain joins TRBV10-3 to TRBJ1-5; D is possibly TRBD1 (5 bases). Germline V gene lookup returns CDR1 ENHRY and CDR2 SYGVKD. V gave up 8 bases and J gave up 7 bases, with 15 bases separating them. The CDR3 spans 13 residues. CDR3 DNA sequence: TGTGCCATCCGAGGGACGGATGAGCAGCCCCAGCATTTT. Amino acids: CAIRGTDEQPQHF.

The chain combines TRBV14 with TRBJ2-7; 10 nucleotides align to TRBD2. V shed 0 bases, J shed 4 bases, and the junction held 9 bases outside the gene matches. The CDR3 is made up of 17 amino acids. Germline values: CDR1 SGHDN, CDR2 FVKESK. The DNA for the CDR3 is TGTGCCAGCAGCCAAGATCGTGAGACTAGCGGGCTTTACGAGCAGTACTTC. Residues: CASSQDRETSGLYEQYF.

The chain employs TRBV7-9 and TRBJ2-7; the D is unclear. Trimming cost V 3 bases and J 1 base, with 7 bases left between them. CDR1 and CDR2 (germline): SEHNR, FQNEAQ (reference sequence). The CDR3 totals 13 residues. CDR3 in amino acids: CASSFRSSYEQYF. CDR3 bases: TGTGCCAGCAGCTTTCGGAGTTCCTACGAGCAGTACTTC.

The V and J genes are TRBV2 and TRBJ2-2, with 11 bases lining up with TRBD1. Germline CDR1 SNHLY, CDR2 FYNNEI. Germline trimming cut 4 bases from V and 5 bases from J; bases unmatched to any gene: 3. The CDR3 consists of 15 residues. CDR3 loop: CASSGGQGGTGELFF. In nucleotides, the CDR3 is TGTGCCAGCAGTGGGGGACAGGGGGGAACCGGGGAGCTGTTTTTT.

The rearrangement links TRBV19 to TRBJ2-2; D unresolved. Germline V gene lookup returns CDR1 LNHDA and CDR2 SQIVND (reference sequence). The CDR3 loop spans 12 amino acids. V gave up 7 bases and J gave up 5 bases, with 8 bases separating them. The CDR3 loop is CASKEVTGELFF. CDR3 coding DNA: TGTGCCAGTAAAGAGGTAACCGGGGAGCTGTTTTTT.

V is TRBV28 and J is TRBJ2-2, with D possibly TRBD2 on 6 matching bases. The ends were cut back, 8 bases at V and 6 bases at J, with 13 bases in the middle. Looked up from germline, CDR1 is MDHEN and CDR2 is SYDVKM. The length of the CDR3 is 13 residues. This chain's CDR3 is CASGGIAPGELFF. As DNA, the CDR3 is TGTGCCAGCGGGGGGATAGCGCCCGGGGAGCTGTTTTTT. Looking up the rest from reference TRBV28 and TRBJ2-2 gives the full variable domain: DVKVTQSSRYLVKRTGEKVFLECVQDMDHENMFWYRQDPGLGLRLIYFSYDVKMKEKGDIPEGYSVSREKKERFSLILESASTNQTSMYLCASGGIAPGELFFGEGSRLTVL.

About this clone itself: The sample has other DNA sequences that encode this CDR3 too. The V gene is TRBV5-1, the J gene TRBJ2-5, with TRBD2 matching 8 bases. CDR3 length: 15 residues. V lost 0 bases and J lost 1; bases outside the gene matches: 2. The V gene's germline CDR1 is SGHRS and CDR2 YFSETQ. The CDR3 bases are TGCGCCAGCAGCTTGGTGCTAGCGGGCCAAGAGACCCAGTACTTC. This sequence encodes CASSLVLAGQETQYF.

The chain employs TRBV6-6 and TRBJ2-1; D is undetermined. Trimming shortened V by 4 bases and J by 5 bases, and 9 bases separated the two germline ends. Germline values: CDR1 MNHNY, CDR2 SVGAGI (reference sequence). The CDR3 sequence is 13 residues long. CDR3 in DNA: TGTGCCAGCAGTTCCTGGTACAACAATGAGCAGTTCTTC. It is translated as CASSSWYNNEQFF.

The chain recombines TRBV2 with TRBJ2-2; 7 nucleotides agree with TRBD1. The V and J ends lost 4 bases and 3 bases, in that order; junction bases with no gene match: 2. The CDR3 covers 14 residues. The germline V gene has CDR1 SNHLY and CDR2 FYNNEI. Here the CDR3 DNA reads TGTGCCAGCAGTGCTCAGGGGGACACCGGGGAGCTGTTTTTT. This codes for CASSAQGDTGELFF.

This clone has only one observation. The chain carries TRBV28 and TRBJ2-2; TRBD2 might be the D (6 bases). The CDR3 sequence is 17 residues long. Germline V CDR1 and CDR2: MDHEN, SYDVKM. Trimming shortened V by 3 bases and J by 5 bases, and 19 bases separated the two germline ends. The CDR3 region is CASSLYSGGTSTGELFF. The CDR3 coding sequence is TGTGCCAGCAGTTTGTATAGCGGAGGAACCTCAACCGGGGAGCTGTTTTTT.

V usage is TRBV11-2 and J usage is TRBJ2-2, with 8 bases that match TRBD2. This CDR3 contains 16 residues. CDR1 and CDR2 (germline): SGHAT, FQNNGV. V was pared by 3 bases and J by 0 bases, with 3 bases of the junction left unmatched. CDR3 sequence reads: CASSLSGSPNTGELFF. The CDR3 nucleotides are TGTGCCAGCAGCTTGAGCGGGAGCCCGAACACCGGGGAGCTGTTTTTT.

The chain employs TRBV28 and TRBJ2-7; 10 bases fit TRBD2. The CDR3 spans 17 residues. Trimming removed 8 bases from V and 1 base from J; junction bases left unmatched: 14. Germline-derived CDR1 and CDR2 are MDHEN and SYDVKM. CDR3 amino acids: CASSEHSGRAGSYEQYF. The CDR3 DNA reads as TGTGCCAGCTCCGAACACAGCGGGAGGGCCGGGTCCTACGAGCAGTACTTC.